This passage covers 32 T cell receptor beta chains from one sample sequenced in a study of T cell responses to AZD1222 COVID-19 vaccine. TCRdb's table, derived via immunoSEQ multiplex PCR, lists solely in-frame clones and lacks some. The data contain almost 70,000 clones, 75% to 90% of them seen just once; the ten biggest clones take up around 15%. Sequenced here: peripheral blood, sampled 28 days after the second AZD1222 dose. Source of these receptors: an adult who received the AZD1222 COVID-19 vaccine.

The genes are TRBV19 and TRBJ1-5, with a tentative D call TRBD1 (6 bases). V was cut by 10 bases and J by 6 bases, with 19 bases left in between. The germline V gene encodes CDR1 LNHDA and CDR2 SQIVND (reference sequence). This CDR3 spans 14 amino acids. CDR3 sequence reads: CATAGAGAVQPQHF. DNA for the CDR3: TGTGCCACGGCGGGAGCAGGGGCAGTTCAGCCCCAGCATTTT.

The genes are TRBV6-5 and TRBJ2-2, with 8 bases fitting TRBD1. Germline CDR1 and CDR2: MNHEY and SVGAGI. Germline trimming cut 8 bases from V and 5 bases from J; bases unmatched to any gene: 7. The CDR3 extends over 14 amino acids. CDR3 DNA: TGTGCCAGCTATCGGACAGGGTCTACCGGGGAGCTGTTTTTT. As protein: CASYRTGSTGELFF.

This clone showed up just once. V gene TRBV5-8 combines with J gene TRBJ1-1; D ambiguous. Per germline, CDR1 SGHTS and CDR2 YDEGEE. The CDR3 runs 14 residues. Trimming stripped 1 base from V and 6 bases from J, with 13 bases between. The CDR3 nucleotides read TGTGCCAGCAGCTTGCCGGGGAAGACGTCTGAAGCTTTCTTT. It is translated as CASSLPGKTSEAFF.

The CDR3 loop reads CASSRSAGLAGPIEQFF. In nucleotides, the CDR3 is TGTGCCAGCAGCCGAAGCGCGGGACTAGCGGGGCCCATTGAGCAGTTCTTC. The chain combines TRBV4-2 with TRBJ2-1; 13 bases are a match to TRBD2. This CDR3 spans 17 amino acids. Germline-derived CDR1 and CDR2 are LGHNA and YNFKEQ. V lost 4 bases and J lost 9; bases outside the gene matches: 12.

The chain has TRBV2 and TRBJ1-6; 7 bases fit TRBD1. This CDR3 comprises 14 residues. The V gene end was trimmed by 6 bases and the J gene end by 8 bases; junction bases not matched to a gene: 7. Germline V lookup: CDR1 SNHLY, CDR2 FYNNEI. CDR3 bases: TGTGCCAGCAGAAACCGGGACAGTTATTCACCCCTCCACTTT. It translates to CASRNRDSYSPLHF. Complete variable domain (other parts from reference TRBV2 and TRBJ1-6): EPEVTQTPSHQVTQMGQEVILRCVPISNHLYFYWYRQILGQKVEFLVSFYNNEISEKSEIFDDQFSVERPDGSNFTLKIRSTKLEDSAMYFCASRNRDSYSPLHFGNGTRLTVT.

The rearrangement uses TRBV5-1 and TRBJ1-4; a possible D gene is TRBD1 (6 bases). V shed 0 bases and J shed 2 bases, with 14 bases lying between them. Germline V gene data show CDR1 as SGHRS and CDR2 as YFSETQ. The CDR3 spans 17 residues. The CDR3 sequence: CASSLGPDRTTNEKLFF. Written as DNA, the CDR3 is TGCGCCAGCAGCTTGGGACCGGACAGAACGACTAATGAAAAACTGTTTTTT.

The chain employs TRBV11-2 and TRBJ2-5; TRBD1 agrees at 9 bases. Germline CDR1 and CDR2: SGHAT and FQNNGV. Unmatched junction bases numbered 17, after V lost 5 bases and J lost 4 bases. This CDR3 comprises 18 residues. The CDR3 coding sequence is TGTGCCAGCAGCAACCCGGGACAGGGAATAATTCGTGGAGAGACCCAGTACTTC. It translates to CASSNPGQGIIRGETQYF.

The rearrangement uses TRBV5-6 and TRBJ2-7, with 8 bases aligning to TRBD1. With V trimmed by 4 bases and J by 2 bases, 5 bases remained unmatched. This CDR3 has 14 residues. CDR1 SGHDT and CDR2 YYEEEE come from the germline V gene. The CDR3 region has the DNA TGTGCCAGCAGCGGGGAGACAGGGGCCTACGAGCAGTACTTC. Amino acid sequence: CASSGETGAYEQYF.

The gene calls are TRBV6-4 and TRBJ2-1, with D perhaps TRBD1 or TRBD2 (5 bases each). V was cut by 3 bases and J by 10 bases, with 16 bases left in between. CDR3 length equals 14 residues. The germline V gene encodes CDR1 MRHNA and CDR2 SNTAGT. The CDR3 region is CASSEQDLRGEQFF. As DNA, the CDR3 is TGTGCCAGCAGTGAACAGGACCTTAGAGGGGAGCAGTTCTTC.

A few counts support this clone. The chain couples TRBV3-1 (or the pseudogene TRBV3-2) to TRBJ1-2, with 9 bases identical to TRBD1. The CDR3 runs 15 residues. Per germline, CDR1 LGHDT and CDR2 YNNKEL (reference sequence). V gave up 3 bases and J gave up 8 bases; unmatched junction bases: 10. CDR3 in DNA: TGTGCCAGCAGCCAGGGGACAGGGACGGCGGGAGGCTACACCTTC. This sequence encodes CASSQGTGTAGGYTF.

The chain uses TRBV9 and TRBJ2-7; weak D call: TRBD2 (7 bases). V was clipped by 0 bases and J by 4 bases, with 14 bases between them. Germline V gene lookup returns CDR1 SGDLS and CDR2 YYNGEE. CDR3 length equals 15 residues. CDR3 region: CASSVASGGRYEQYF. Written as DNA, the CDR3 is TGTGCCAGCAGCGTAGCATCGGGGGGCCGGTACGAGCAGTACTTC. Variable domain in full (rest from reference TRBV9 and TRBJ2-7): DSGVTQTPKHLITATGQRVTLRCSPRSGDLSVYWYQQSLDQGLQFLIQYYNGEERAKGNILERFSAQQFPDLHSELNLSSLELGDSALYFCASSVASGGRYEQYFGPGTRLTVT.

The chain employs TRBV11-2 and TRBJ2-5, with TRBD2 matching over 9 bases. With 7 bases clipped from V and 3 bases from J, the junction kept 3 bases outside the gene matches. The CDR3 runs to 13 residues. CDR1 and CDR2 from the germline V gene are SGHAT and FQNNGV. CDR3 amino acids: CASNLAGKETQYF. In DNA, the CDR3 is TGTGCCAGCAACCTAGCGGGGAAAGAGACCCAGTACTTC.

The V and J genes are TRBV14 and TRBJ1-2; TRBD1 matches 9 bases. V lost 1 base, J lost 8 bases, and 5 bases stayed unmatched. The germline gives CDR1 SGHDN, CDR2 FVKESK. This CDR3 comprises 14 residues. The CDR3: CASSQGDRAGGYTF. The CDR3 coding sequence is TGTGCCAGCAGCCAAGGGGACAGGGCTGGAGGCTACACCTTC.

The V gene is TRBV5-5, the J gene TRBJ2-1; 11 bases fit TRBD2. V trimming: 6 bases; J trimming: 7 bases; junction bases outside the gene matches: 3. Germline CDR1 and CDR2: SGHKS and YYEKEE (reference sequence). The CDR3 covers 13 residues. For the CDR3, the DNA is TGTGCCAGCACAAGGACTAGCGGGAATGAGCAGTTCTTC. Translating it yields CASTRTSGNEQFF.

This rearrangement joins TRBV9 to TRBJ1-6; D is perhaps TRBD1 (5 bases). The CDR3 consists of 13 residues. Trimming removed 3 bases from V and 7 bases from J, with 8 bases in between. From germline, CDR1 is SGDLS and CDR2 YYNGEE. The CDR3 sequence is CASSAGGNSPLHF. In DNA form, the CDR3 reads TGTGCCAGCAGCGCGGGGGGGAATTCACCCCTCCACTTT.

The CDR3 nucleotides are TGTGCCAGCAGTTTGGTCCAGGGATGGTACGAGCAGTACTTC. Amino acid sequence: CASSLVQGWYEQYF. J is TRBJ2-7 and V is TRBV28; D perhaps matches TRBD1 (5 bases). The CDR3 runs 14 residues. Trimming took 3 bases from V and 4 from J, leaving 13 bases between them. Germline V gene sequence: CDR1 MDHEN, CDR2 SYDVKM.

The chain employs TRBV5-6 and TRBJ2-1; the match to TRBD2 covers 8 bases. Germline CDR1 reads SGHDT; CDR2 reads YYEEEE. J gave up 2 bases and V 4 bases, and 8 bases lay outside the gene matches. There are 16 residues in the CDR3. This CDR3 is CASSRGGRDPYNEQFF. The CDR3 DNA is TGTGCCAGCAGCCGGGGGGGCAGGGACCCCTACAATGAGCAGTTCTTC. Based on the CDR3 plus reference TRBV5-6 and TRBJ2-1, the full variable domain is DAGVTQSPTHLIKTRGQQVTLRCSPKSGHDTVSWYQQALGQGPQFIFQYYEEEERQRGNFPDRFSGHQFPNYSSELNVNALLLGDSALYLCASSRGGRDPYNEQFFGPGTRLTVL.

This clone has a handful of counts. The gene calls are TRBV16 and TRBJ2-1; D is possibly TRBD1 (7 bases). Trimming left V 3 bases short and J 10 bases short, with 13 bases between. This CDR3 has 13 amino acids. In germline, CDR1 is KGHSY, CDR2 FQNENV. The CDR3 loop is CASSQGGQPEQFF. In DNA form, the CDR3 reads TGTGCCAGCAGCCAGGGGGGACAGCCCGAGCAGTTCTTC. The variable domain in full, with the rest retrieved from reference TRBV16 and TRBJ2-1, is GEEVAQTPKHLVRGEGQKAKLYCAPIKGHSYVFWYQQVLKNEFKFLISFQNENVFDETGMPKERFSAKCLPNSPCSLEIQATKLEDSAVYFCASSQGGQPEQFFGPGTRLTVL.

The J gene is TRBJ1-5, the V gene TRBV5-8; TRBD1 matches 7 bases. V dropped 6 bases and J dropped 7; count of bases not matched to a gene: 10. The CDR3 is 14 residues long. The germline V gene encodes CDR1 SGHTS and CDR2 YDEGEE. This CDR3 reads CASTPGQVLQPQHF. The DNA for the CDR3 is TGTGCCAGCACCCCCGGACAGGTTTTACAGCCCCAGCATTTT.

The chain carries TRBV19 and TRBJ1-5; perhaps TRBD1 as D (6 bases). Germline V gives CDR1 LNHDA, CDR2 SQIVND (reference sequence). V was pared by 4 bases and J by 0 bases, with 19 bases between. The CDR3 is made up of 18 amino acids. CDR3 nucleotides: TGTGCCAGTAGTAGCACCGGGACACCAGTTTATAGCAATCAGCCCCAGCATTTT. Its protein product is CASSSTGTPVYSNQPQHF.

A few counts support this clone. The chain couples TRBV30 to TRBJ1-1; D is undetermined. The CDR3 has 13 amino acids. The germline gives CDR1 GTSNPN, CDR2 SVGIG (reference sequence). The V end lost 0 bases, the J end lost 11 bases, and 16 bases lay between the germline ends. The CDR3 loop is CAWSVRAVKEAFF. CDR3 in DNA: TGTGCCTGGAGTGTACGGGCAGTGAAAGAGGCTTTCTTT.

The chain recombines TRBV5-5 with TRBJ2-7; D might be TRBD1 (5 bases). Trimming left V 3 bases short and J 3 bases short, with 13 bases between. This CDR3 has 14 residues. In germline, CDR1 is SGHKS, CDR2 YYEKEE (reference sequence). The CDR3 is CASSSPGQIYEQYF. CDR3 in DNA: TGTGCCAGCAGCTCCCCCGGACAAATCTACGAGCAGTACTTC.

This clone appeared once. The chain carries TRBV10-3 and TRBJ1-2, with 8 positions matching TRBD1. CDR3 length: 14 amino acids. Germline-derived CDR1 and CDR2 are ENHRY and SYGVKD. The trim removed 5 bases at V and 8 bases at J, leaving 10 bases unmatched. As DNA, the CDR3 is TGTGCCATCAGTACAGGGGGATTAGGGGACGGCTACACCTTC. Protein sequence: CAISTGGLGDGYTF.

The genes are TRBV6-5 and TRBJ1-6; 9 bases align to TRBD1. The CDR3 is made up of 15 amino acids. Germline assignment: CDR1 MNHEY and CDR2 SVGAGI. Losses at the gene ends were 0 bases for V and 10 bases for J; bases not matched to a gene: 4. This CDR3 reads CASSYSWTGESPLHF. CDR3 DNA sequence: TGTGCCAGCAGTTACTCTTGGACAGGGGAATCACCCCTCCACTTT.

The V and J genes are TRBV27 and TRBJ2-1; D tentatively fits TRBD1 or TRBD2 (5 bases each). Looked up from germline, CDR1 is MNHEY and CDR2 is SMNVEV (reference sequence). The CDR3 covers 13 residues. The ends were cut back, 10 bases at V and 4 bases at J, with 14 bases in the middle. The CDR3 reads CATSPGQYNEQFF. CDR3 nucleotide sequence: TGTGCCACCTCCCCGGGGCAGTACAATGAGCAGTTCTTC.

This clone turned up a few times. CDR3 coding DNA: TGTGCCATCAGTGTAAGGACAGAAGCCTATGGCTACACCTTC. Residues: CAISVRTEAYGYTF. This chain uses TRBV10-3 with TRBJ1-2, with a tentative D call TRBD1 (6 bases). Trimming took off 4 bases at V and 4 bases at J, with 13 bases between the two ends. This CDR3 contains 14 residues. The germline CDR1 and CDR2 sequences are ENHRY and SYGVKD.

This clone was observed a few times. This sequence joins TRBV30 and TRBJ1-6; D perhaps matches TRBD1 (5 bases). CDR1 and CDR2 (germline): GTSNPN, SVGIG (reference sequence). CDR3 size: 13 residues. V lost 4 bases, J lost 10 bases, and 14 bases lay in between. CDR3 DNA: TGTGCCTGGATGGCACAGGTCGGGTCACCCCTCCACTTT. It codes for CAWMAQVGSPLHF.

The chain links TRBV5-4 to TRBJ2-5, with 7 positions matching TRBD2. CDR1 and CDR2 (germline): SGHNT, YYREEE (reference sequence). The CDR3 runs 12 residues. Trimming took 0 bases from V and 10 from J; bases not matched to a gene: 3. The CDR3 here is CASSLGGGFQYF. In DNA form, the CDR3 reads TGTGCCAGCAGCTTGGGGGGGGGATTCCAGTACTTC.

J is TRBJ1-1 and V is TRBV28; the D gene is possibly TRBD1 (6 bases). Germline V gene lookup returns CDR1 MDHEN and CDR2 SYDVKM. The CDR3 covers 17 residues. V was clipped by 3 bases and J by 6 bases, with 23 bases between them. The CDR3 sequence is CASSLRSLGQGLPEAFF. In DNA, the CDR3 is TGTGCCAGCAGTTTGAGGTCCTTAGGGCAGGGGTTACCTGAAGCTTTCTTT.

The DNA of the CDR3 is TGTGCCAGCAGGCGACAGGGTGCTTGGCAGCCCCAGCATTTT. Translated, it gives CASRRQGAWQPQHF. The rearrangement links TRBV7-2 to TRBJ1-5; 7 bases are a match to TRBD1. The CDR3 loop spans 14 amino acids. V was clipped by 6 bases and J by 7 bases; unmatched bases: 9. The germline CDR1 and CDR2 sequences are SGHTA and FQGNSA.

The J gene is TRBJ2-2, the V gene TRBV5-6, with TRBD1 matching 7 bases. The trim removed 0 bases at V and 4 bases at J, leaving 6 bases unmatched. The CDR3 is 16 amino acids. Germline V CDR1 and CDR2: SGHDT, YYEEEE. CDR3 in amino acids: CASSLVWDSSTGELFF. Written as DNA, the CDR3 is TGTGCCAGCAGCTTGGTATGGGACAGCTCCACCGGGGAGCTGTTTTTT.

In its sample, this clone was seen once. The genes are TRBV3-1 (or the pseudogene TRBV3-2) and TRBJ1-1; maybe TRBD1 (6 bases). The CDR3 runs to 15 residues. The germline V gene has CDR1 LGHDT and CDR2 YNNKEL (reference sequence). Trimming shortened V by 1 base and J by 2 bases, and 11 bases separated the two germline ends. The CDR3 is CASSQGSRGNTEAFF. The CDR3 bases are TGTGCCAGCAGCCAAGGGTCCAGGGGCAACACTGAAGCTTTCTTT.